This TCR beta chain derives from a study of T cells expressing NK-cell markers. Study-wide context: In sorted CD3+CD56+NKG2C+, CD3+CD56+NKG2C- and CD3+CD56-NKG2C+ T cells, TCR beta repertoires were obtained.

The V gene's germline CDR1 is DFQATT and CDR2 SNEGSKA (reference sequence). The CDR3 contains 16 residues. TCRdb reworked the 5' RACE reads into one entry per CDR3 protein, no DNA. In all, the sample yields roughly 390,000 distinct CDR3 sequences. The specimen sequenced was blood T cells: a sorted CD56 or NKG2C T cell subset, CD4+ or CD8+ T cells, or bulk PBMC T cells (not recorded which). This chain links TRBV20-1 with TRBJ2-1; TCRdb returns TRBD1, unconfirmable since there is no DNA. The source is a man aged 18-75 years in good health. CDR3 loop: CSARDLGTGLYNEQFF.